The entry that follows covers one T cell receptor (beta chain) sequence. These data originate in a study of control samples from healthy donors and cancer patients. Here immunoSEQ multiplex PCR was the method, and the copy in TCRdb shows in-frame clones only, minus some. This table holds approximately 170,000 clones, roughly 93% found once. Germline CDR1 and CDR2: ENHRY and SYGVKD. This CDR3 spans 13 amino acids. The J segment lost 5 bases and the V segment lost 6 bases, leaving 6 bases of the junction unmatched. The receptor was derived from a woman aged 55-70 years in good health. Input material: blood. This chain links TRBV10-3 with TRBJ1-1; 7 nucleotides agree with TRBD1. CDR3 coding DNA: TGTGCCATCAGCGATACAGGGGTTACTGAAGCTTTCTTT. Its translation is CAISDTGVTEAFF.